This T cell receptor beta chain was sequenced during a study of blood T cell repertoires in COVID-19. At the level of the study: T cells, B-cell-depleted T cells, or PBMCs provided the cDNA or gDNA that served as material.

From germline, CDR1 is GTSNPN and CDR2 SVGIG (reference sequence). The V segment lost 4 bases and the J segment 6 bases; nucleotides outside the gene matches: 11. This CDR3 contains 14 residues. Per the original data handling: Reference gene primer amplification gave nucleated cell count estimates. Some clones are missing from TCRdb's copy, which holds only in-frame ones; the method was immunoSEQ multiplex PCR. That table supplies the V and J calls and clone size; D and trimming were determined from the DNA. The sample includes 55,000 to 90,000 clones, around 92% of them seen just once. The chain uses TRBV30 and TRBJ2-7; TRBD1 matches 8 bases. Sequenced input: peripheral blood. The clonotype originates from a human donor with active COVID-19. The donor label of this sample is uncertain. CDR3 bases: TGTGCCTGGACCACCGGTAGGACAGGGCTCGAGCAGTACTTC. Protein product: CAWTTGRTGLEQYF.